This TCR beta chain appears in the sequencing data of a study of OX40 agonist ivuxolimab in advanced cancers. At the level of the study: Three individuals attained partial responses, comprising one hepatocellular carcinoma case and two cutaneous melanoma cases. Notes on the study in general: The CD4+ and CD8+ T cells in the blood had expanded clonally by week 6 at 0.1 to 3.0 mg/kg.

This CDR3 spans 15 amino acids. Germline loops: CDR1 SGHVS, CDR2 FQNEAQ. On this clone: Its antigen is not known.

Here immunoSEQ multiplex PCR was the method, and the copy in TCRdb shows in-frame clones only, minus some. The sample records nearly 45,000 clones, roughly 90% being singletons. The source was CD4+ or CD8+ T cells sorted from blood, collected in a trial of the OX40 agonist ivuxolimab. The chain links TRBV7-8 to TRBJ2-7; 9 positions match TRBD1. The last part of the DNA fits TRBJ2-5 better; the J call may be wrong. The source is an adult with an advanced solid tumor such as melanoma, head and neck, liver or kidney cancer. CDR3 DNA: TGTGCCAGCAGCTTTAACCTAGACAGGGGGAGGACCCAGTACTTC. The encoded protein is CASSFNLDRGRTQYF.